This record covers a single T cell receptor (beta chain). Its antigen is undetermined. 60 Vbeta and 13 Jbeta primers were used in PCR. Using immunoSEQ multiplex PCR, the repertoire was profiled, and TCRdb retains in-frame clones only, with some absent. Its clone listing holds roughly 57,000 clones. This sample was taken from a study of cytomegalovirus exposure and HLA in healthy donors. Study-wide results and caveats: Fewer N-insertions (relative to the approximately 700-donor mean) were reportedly seen in an Asian-associated ancestry cluster in a later analysis.

This TCR was sampled from a young man in good health and CMV-seropositive. The sequenced sample was PBMCs.

The CDR3 DNA sequence: TGTGCCAGCACAACGGGACAGGGGAGCTATGGCTACACCTTC. It codes for CASTTGQGSYGYTF. The chain uses TRBV6-1 and TRBJ1-2; 10 bases line up with TRBD1. Germline CDR1 reads MNHNS; CDR2 reads SASEGT. After removal of 7 bases from V and 4 bases from J, the junction contained 6 bases not matched to a gene. The CDR3 totals 14 residues.